One sample yielded the 22 T cell receptor beta chains listed below, sequenced in a study of T cell repertoires in cytomegalovirus infection. Using its own MiXCR run on the reads, TCRdb lists one record per CDR3 protein. The sample has fewer than 250,000 distinct CDR3 sequences, 10% to 15% seen once. Sequencing was performed on PBMCs. The origin of the receptors is a human donor in good health (CMV status not recorded). Some clones in this sample may be carry-over from other donors' samples.

The V and J genes are TRBV20-1 and TRBJ2-7; 11 bases agree with TRBD1. Trimming removed 2 bases from V and 3 bases from J; junction bases left unmatched: 6. There are 15 residues in the CDR3. Germline CDR1 is DFQATT and CDR2 is SNEGSKA (reference sequence). The CDR3 is CSARRDRGANYEQYF. The CDR3 coding sequence is TGCAGTGCTAGAAGGGACAGGGGGGCCAACTACGAGCAGTACTTC.

This chain uses TRBV11-2 with TRBJ1-3; D is uncertain. The V end was cut by 9 bases, the J end by 7 bases, with 13 bases between. The CDR3 runs to 12 residues. From germline, CDR1 is SGHAT and CDR2 FQNNGV. The CDR3 here is CASEGLRNTIYF. The CDR3 coding sequence is TGTGCCAGTGAGGGTTTGAGGAACACCATATATTTT.

This clonotype was seen a few times. The chain carries TRBV29-1 and TRBJ1-4; D unresolved. V lost 6 bases and J lost 8, with 10 bases in between. Germline-derived CDR1 and CDR2 are SQVTM and ANQGSEA. CDR3 size: 11 residues. The CDR3 loop is CSVWENEKLFF. DNA of the CDR3: TGCAGCGTGTGGGAGAACGAAAAACTGTTTTTT.

This clonotype occurred many times. V is TRBV19 and J is TRBJ2-3; D gene unclear. V was cut by 0 bases and J by 0 bases, with 4 bases left in between. CDR1 LNHDA and CDR2 SQIVND come from the germline V gene (reference sequence). The CDR3 contains 14 residues. The CDR3: CASSIDHSTDTQYF. The CDR3, as DNA: TGTGCCAGTAGTATAGATCACAGCACAGATACGCAGTATTTT.

The table lists this clonotype with many counts. V gene TRBV19 combines with J gene TRBJ2-7; D ambiguous. The CDR3 runs 11 residues. Trimming took off 6 bases at V and 4 bases at J, with 7 bases between the two ends. From germline, CDR1 is LNHDA and CDR2 SQIVND (reference sequence). As DNA, the CDR3 is TGTGCCAGTAGGGGTTTATACGAGCAGTACTTC. It codes for CASRGLYEQYF.

Ten or more counts support this clonotype. The V and J genes are TRBV7-2 and TRBJ1-3; D remains ambiguous. V was pared by 5 bases and J by 0 bases, with 17 bases between. The germline V gene has CDR1 SGHTA and CDR2 FQGNSA. The CDR3 extends over 17 amino acids. CDR3 DNA: TGTGCCAGCAGCGCTTTTGGGCCTCCTAGCTCTGGAAACACCATATATTTT. The encoded protein is CASSAFGPPSSGNTIYF.

This clonotype has more than one count but fewer than ten. The CDR3 sequence: CASSDRAGPSEQYF. The CDR3 DNA reads TGTGCCAGCAGTGATCGTGCGGGACCCAGCGAGCAGTACTTC. The chain carries TRBV2 and TRBJ2-7; tentatively, D is TRBD2 (6 bases). With 3 bases removed from V and 6 bases from J, the gap between germline ends came to 15 bases. Germline CDR1 reads SNHLY; CDR2 reads FYNNEI. The CDR3 consists of 14 residues.

The table lists this clonotype with many counts. V and J are TRBV5-1 and TRBJ2-5, with TRBD1 identical over 10 bases. CDR3 length equals 17 residues. Trimming removed 3 bases from V and 5 bases from J; junction bases left unmatched: 13. The germline CDR1 and CDR2 sequences are SGHRS and YFSETQ. The CDR3 DNA sequence: TGCGCCAGCAGCTCCGTGCGGGACAGGGGACCCGGGGAGACCCAGTACTTC. Its translation is CASSSVRDRGPGETQYF.

The chain carries TRBV15 and TRBJ1-2, with TRBD1 matching over 8 bases. Trimming cost V 5 bases and J 4 bases; bases outside gene matches: 3. The CDR3 is made up of 13 amino acids. CDR1 is LNHNV and CDR2 is YYDKDF in the germline V gene (reference sequence). CDR3 nucleotides: TGTGCCACCAGCCAGGGGGCGGGCTATGGCTACACCTTC. It is translated as CATSQGAGYGYTF.

Ten or more counts support this clonotype. This sequence joins TRBV11-2 and TRBJ1-1; D call uncertain. This CDR3 has 13 amino acids. Per the germline V gene, CDR1 is SGHAT and CDR2 is FQNNGV. V was cut by 6 bases and J by 4 bases, with 12 bases left in between. CDR3 sequence reads: CASSSQAITEAFF. For the CDR3, the DNA is TGTGCCAGCAGTAGTCAGGCGATCACTGAAGCTTTCTTT.

This clonotype was counted at least ten times. The chain combines TRBV6-2 or TRBV6-3 with TRBJ1-2, with 7 bases fitting TRBD1. CDR3 length: 16 amino acids. CDR1 is MNHEY, CDR2 SVGEGT, per germline. The trim removed 5 bases at V and 4 bases at J, leaving 13 bases unmatched. CDR3 residues: CASSATRGTASYGYTF. For the CDR3, the DNA is TGTGCCAGCAGTGCGACTAGGGGGACAGCAAGCTATGGCTACACCTTC.

The chain carries TRBV15 and TRBJ2-5; 8 bases match TRBD2. The CDR3 extends over 13 amino acids. J was trimmed by 4 bases and V by 5 bases; bases with no gene match: 3. Germline loops: CDR1 LNHNV, CDR2 YYDKDF (reference sequence). CDR3 amino acids: CATSWSGGETQYF. CDR3 nucleotide sequence: TGTGCCACCAGCTGGAGCGGGGGAGAGACCCAGTACTTC. Complete variable domain (other parts from reference TRBV15 and TRBJ2-5): DAMVIQNPRYQVTQFGKPVTLSCSQTLNHNVMYWYQQKSSQAPKLLFHYYDKDFNNEADTPDNFQSRRPNTSFCFLDIRSPGLGDTAMYLCATSWSGGETQYFGPGTRLLVL.

The J gene is TRBJ2-5, the V gene TRBV2, with TRBD2 matching over 12 bases. The CDR3 sequence is 15 residues long. Germline trimming cut 5 bases from V and 5 bases from J; bases unmatched to any gene: 6. The V gene's germline CDR1 is SNHLY and CDR2 FYNNEI. Here the CDR3 reads CASSLLAGGFETQYF. In DNA, the CDR3 is TGTGCCAGCAGTTTACTAGCGGGAGGTTTCGAGACCCAGTACTTC.

The V and J genes are TRBV12-3 or TRBV12-4 and TRBJ2-2; 7 positions agree with TRBD1. After removal of 5 bases from V and 1 base from J, the junction contained 4 bases not matched to a gene. This CDR3 contains 15 residues. As DNA, the CDR3 is TGTGCCAGCAGTCCCTGGACAGGGAACACCGGGGAGCTGTTTTTT. As protein: CASSPWTGNTGELFF.

This clonotype was seen repeatedly, ten times or more. The chain uses TRBV7-2 and TRBJ2-5, with TRBD2 matching over 9 bases. J lost 4 bases, V lost 4 bases, and 7 bases had no gene match. The V gene's germline CDR1 is SGHTA and CDR2 FQGNSA. The CDR3 consists of 15 residues. The CDR3 loop is CASSSQASGTETQYF. In DNA form, the CDR3 reads TGTGCCAGCAGCTCCCAGGCTAGCGGGACAGAGACCCAGTACTTC.

This clonotype was observed at least ten times. Written as DNA, the CDR3 is TGTGCCAGCAGCCCCCGGGACAGTCATCACGGGGAGCTGTTTTTT. Encoded protein: CASSPRDSHHGELFF. The chain has TRBV7-8 and TRBJ2-2; 7 bases line up with TRBD1. V shed 5 bases, J shed 7 bases, and the junction held 10 bases outside the gene matches. The length of the CDR3 is 15 residues. The germline gives CDR1 SGHVS, CDR2 FQNEAQ.

Worth noting for this clonotype: A junction boundary mismatches the germline segment, possibly from a read error. The chain carries TRBV10-3 and TRBJ1-1; possibly TRBD1 for D (5 bases). This CDR3 is 12 amino acids long. CDR1 ENHRY and CDR2 SYGVKD come from the germline V gene. DNA of the CDR3: TGTGCCATCCGTGACAGCCTCACTGAAGCTTTCTTT. This sequence encodes CAIRDSLTEAFF.

This clonotype showed up just a few times. The chain uses TRBV28 and TRBJ2-7, with D possibly matching TRBD2 (6 bases). Germline V CDR1 and CDR2: MDHEN, SYDVKM. The CDR3 has 15 residues. V lost 2 bases, J lost 5 bases, and 16 bases lay in between. The CDR3 spells CASSLGGIRFNEQYF. CDR3 in DNA: TGTGCCAGCAGTTTAGGCGGGATCCGATTTAACGAGCAGTACTTC. The full variable domain, with the rest looked up from reference TRBV28 and TRBJ2-7, is DVKVTQSSRYLVKRTGEKVFLECVQDMDHENMFWYRQDPGLGLRLIYFSYDVKMKEKGDIPEGYSVSREKKERFSLILESASTNQTSMYLCASSLGGIRFNEQYFGPGTRLTVT.

The V gene is TRBV6-6, the J gene TRBJ2-2; maybe TRBD1 (6 bases). V gave up 6 bases and J gave up 2 bases, with 10 bases separating them. The length of the CDR3 is 14 residues. Germline V gives CDR1 MNHNY, CDR2 SVGAGI (reference sequence). The CDR3, as DNA: TGTGCCAGCAGAACACAGGGAAACACCGGGGAGCTGTTTTTT. Protein product: CASRTQGNTGELFF.

This clonotype was seen repeatedly, ten times or more. V is TRBV7-3 and J is TRBJ1-1; 8 bases are shared with TRBD1. The germline V gene has CDR1 SGHTA and CDR2 FQGTGA. The CDR3 is 11 residues long. Trimming cost V 4 bases and J 10 bases; bases outside gene matches: 2. The CDR3 is CASSSRGRAFF. The CDR3, as DNA: TGTGCCAGCAGCTCCAGGGGGCGAGCTTTCTTT.

This clonotype was seen ten or more times. This chain links TRBV7-2 with TRBJ2-3; 11 bases line up with TRBD2. Germline loops: CDR1 SGHTA, CDR2 FQGNSA. This CDR3 contains 16 residues. The V gene end was trimmed by 4 bases and the J gene end by 1 base; junction bases not matched to a gene: 4. CDR3 sequence: CASSSLAGGGTDTQYF. CDR3 sequence (DNA): TGTGCCAGCAGCTCCCTAGCGGGGGGAGGCACAGATACGCAGTATTTT.

This clonotype was counted ten times or more. This rearrangement joins TRBV5-1 to TRBJ2-3; 9 bases are shared with TRBD2. CDR1 is SGHRS, CDR2 YFSETQ, per germline. The V segment lost 6 bases and the J segment 2 bases; nucleotides outside the gene matches: 7. The CDR3 is 15 residues long. The CDR3 spells CASTLSGSITDTQYF. The CDR3 DNA follows: TGCGCCAGCACCCTTAGCGGGAGTATCACAGATACGCAGTATTTT.